Reported below is one T cell receptor beta chain. The sample originates from a study of OX40 agonist ivuxolimab in advanced cancers. For the study at large: Patients' therapy was ivuxolimab, an antibody that acts as an agonist of OX40 (CD134).

V shed 4 bases, J shed 6 bases, and the junction held 11 bases outside the gene matches. This CDR3 spans 15 amino acids. CDR1 and CDR2 from the germline V gene are SNHLY and FYNNEI. The table came from immunoSEQ multiplex PCR; TCRdb's copy has only in-frame clones and leaves some out. The repertoire consists of over 60,000 clones, with about 79% occurring once and the leading ten covering roughly 2.6%. The sequences come from CD4+ or CD8+ T cells sorted from blood, collected in a trial of the OX40 agonist ivuxolimab. The receptor was derived from an adult with an advanced solid tumor such as melanoma, head and neck, liver or kidney cancer. The chain joins TRBV2 to TRBJ1-2; 7 bases are shared with TRBD1. The CDR3 reads CASSATTGRGNGYTF. The CDR3 DNA sequence: TGTGCCAGCAGTGCAACGACAGGGAGAGGGAATGGCTACACCTTC.